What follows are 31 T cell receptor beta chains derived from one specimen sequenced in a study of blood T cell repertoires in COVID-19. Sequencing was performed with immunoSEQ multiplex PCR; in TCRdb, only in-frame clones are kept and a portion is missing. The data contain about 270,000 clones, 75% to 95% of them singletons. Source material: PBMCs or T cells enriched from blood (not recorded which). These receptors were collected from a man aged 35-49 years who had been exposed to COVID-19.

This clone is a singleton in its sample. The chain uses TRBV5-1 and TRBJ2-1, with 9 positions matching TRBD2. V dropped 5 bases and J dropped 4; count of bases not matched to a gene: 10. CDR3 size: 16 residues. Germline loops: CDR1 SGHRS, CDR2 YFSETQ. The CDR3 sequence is CASSYNSGSSYNEQFF. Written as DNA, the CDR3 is TGCGCCAGCAGTTACAATAGCGGGAGTTCTTACAATGAGCAGTTCTTC.

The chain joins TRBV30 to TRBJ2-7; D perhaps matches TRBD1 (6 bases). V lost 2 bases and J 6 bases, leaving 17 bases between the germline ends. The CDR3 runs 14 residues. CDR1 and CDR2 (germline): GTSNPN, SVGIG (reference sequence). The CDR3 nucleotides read TGTGCCTGGAGTCCCATCGGCAGGGGTCTCGAGCAGTACTTC. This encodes CAWSPIGRGLEQYF.

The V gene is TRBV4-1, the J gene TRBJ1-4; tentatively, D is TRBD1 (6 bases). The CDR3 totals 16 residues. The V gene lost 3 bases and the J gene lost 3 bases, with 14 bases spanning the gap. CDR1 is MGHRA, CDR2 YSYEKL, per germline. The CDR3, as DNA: TGCGCCAGCAGCCACGGAGGGGGGGAGGCTAATGAAAAACTGTTTTTT. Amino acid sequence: CASSHGGGEANEKLFF.

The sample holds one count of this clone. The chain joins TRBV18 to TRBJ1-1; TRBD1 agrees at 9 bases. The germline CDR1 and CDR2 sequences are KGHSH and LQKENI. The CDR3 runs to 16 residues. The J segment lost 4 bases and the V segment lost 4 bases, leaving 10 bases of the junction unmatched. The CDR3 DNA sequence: TGTGCCAGCTCACAGAACGGACAGGGGACGGGCACTGAAGCTTTCTTT. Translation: CASSQNGQGTGTEAFF.

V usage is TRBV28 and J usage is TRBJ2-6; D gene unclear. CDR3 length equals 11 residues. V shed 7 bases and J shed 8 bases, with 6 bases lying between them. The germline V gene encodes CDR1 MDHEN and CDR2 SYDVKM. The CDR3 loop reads CASNITNVLTF. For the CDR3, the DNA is TGTGCCAGCAATATAACCAACGTCCTGACTTTC.

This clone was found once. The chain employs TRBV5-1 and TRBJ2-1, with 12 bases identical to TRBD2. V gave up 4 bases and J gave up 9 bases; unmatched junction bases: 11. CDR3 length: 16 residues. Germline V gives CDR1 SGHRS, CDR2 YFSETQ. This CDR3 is CASSTLAGGLSSEQFF. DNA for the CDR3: TGCGCCAGCAGCACTCTAGCGGGAGGGCTTTCGAGTGAGCAGTTCTTC. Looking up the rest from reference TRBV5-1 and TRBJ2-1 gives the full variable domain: KAGVTQTPRYLIKTRGQQVTLSCSPISGHRSVSWYQQTPGQGLQFLFEYFSETQRNKGNFPGRFSGRQFSNSRSEMNVSTLELGDSALYLCASSTLAGGLSSEQFFGPGTRLTVL.

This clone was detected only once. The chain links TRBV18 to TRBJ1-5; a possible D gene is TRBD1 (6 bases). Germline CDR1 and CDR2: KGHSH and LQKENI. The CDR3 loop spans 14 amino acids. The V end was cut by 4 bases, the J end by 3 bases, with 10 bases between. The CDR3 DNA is TGTGCCAGCTCACTAACAGGGATCAATCAGCCCCAGCATTTT. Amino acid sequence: CASSLTGINQPQHF.

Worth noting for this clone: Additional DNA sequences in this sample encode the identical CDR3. CDR3 residues: CASSPTSGSYNEQFF. The CDR3 nucleotides are TGTGCCAGCAGCCCAACTAGTGGCTCCTACAATGAGCAGTTCTTC. This chain joins TRBV5-5 and TRBJ2-1, with a possible D match to TRBD2 (5 bases). Trimming pared 4 bases from V and 0 bases from J, leaving 11 bases between. The CDR3 is made up of 15 amino acids. Germline V CDR1 and CDR2: SGHKS, YYEKEE (reference sequence).

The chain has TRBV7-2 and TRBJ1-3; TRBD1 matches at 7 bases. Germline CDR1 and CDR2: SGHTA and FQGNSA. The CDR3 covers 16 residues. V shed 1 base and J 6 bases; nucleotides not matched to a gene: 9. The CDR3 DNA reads TGTGCCAGCAGCTTAGTAGGAGACAGGGTTGCAAACACCATATATTTT. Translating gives CASSLVGDRVANTIYF. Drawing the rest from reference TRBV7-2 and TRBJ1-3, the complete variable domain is GAGVSQSPSNKVTEKGKDVELRCDPISGHTALYWYRQSLGQGLEFLIYFQGNSAPDKSGLPSDRFSAERTGGSVSTLTIQRTQQEDSAVYLCASSLVGDRVANTIYFGEGSWLTVV.

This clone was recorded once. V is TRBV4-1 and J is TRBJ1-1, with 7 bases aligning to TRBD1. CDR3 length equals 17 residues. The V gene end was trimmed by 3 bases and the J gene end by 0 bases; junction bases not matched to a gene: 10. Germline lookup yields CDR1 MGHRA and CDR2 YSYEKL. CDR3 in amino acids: CASSQRPSGTVNTEAFF. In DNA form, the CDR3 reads TGCGCCAGCAGCCAGAGGCCCTCCGGGACAGTGAACACTGAAGCTTTCTTT.

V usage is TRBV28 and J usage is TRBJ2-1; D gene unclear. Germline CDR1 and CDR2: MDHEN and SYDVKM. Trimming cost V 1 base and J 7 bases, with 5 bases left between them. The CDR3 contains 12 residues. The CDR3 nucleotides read TGTGCCAGCAGTTTATCGGTGAATGAGCAGTTCTTC. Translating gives CASSLSVNEQFF.

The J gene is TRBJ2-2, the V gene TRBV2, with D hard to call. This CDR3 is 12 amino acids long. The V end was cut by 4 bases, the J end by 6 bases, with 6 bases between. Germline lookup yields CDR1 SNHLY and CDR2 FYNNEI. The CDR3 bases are TGTGCCAGCAGTGGACTCTCCGGGGAGCTGTTTTTT. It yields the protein CASSGLSGELFF.

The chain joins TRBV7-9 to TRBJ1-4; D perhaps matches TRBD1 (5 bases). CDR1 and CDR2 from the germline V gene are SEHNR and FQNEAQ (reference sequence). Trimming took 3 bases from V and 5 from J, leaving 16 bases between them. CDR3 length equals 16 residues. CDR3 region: CASSFLYGQENEKLFF. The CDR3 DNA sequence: TGTGCCAGCAGCTTTTTGTACGGACAAGAAAATGAAAAACTGTTTTTT. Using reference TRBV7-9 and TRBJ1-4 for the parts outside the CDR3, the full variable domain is DTGVSQNPRHKITKRGQNVTFRCDPISEHNRLYWYRQTLGQGPEFLTYFQNEAQLEKSRLLSDRFSAERPKGSFSTLEIQRTEQGDSAMYLCASSFLYGQENEKLFFGSGTQLSVL.

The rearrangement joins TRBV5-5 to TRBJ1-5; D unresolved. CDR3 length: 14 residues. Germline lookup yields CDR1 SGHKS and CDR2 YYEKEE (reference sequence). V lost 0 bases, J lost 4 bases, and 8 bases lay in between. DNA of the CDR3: TGTGCCAGCAGCTTGGGAACGGTAAATCAGCCCCAGCATTTT. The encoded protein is CASSLGTVNQPQHF.

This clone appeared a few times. The CDR3 spells CASSSPGLASEQYF. CDR3 in DNA: TGTGCCAGCAGCTCCCCGGGACTAGCTTCCGAGCAGTACTTC. The chain is built from TRBV7-9 and TRBJ2-7; 9 bases align to TRBD2. CDR3 length equals 14 residues. Germline lookup yields CDR1 SEHNR and CDR2 FQNEAQ (reference sequence). The J segment lost 6 bases and the V segment lost 4 bases, leaving 7 bases of the junction unmatched.

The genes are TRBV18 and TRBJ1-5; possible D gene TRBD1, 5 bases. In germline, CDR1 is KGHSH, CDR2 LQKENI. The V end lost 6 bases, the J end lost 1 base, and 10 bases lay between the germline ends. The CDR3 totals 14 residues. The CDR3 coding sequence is TGTGCCAGCTCTCTCAGGGAAAGCAATCAGCCCCAGCATTTT. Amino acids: CASSLRESNQPQHF.

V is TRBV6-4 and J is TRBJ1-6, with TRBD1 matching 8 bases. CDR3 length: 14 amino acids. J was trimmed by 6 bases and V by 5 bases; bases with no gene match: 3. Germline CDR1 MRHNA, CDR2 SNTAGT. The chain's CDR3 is CASSRQGSNSPLHF. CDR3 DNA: TGTGCCAGCAGTAGACAGGGGAGTAATTCACCCCTCCACTTT.

CDR3 residues: CASSTRSSAFF. The DNA for the CDR3 is TGTGCCAGCAGCACGCGGTCCTCGGCTTTCTTT. The rearrangement joins TRBV5-6 to TRBJ1-1; D unclear. V was pared by 4 bases and J by 11 bases, with 12 bases between. This CDR3 is built from 11 residues. Germline V gene lookup returns CDR1 SGHDT and CDR2 YYEEEE.

Here the CDR3 DNA reads TGTGCGACAACAGGGAAGGCGACTGAAAAACTGTTTTTT. This encodes CATTGKATEKLFF. The rearrangement uses TRBV28 and TRBJ1-4, with D possibly TRBD1 on 6 matching bases. The CDR3 extends over 13 amino acids. Germline CDR1 and CDR2: MDHEN and SYDVKM.

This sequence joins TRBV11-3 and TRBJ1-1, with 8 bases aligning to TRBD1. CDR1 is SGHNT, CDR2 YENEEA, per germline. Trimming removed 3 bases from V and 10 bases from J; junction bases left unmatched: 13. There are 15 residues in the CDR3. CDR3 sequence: CASSLNSGTGTRAFF. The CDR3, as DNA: TGTGCCAGCAGCTTGAACTCCGGGACAGGAACCCGAGCTTTCTTT.

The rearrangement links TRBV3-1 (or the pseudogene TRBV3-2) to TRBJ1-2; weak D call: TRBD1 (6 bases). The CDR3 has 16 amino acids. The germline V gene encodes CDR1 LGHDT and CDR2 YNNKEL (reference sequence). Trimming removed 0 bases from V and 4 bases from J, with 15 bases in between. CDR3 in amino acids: CASSQDLTGRAYGYTF. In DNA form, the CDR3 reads TGTGCCAGCAGCCAAGACCTGACAGGACGAGCCTATGGCTACACCTTC.

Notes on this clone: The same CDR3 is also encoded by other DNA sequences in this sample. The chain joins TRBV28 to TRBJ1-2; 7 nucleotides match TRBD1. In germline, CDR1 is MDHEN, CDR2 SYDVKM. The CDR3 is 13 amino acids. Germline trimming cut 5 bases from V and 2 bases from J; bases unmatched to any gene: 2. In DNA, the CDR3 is TGTGCCAGCAGTCAACAGGGGAACTATGGCTACACCTTC. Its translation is CASSQQGNYGYTF.

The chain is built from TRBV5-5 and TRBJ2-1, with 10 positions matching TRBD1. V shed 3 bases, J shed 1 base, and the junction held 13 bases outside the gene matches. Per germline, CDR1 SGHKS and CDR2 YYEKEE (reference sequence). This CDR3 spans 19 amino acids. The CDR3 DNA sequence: TGTGCCAGCAGCTCACCGGGACAGGGGAGGCAAAGGTCCTACAATGAGCAGTTCTTC. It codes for CASSSPGQGRQRSYNEQFF.

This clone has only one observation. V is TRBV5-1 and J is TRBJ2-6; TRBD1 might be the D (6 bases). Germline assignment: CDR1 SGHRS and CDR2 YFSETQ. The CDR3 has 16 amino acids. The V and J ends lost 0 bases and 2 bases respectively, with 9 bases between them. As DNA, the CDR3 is TGCGCCAGCAGCTTGGACAGGGTGGCTGGGGCCAACGTCCTGACTTTC. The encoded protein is CASSLDRVAGANVLTF.

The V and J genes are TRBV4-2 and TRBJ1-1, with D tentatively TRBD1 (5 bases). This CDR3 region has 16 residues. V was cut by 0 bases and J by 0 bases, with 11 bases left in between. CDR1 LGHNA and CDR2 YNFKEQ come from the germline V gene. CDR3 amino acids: CASSQDERGLNTEAFF. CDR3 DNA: TGTGCCAGCAGCCAAGATGAACGGGGGTTGAACACTGAAGCTTTCTTT.

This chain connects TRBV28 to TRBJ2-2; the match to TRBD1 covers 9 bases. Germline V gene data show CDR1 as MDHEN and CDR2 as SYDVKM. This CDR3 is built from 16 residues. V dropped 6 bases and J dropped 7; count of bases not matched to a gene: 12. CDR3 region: CASSALGQGSIGELFF. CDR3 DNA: TGTGCCAGCAGCGCCTTGGGACAGGGCTCTATCGGGGAGCTGTTTTTT.

The CDR3 DNA reads as TGTGCCAGCAGCCTAGGGCCTCCCACAGATACGCAGTATTTT. It yields the protein CASSLGPPTDTQYF. The chain employs TRBV7-8 and TRBJ2-3; D gene uncertain. V lost 5 bases, J lost 2 bases, and 11 bases lay in between. Germline V gene lookup returns CDR1 SGHVS and CDR2 FQNEAQ. The CDR3 runs 14 residues.

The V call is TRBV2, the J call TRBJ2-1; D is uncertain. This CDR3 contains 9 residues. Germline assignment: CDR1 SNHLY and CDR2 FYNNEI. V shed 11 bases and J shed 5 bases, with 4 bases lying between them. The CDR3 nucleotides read TGTGCCGGGCACAATGAGCAGTTCTTC. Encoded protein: CAGHNEQFF. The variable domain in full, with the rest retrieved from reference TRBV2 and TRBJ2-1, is EPEVTQTPSHQVTQMGQEVILRCVPISNHLYFYWYRQILGQKVEFLVSFYNNEISEKSEIFDDQFSVERPDGSNFTLKIRSTKLEDSAMYFCAGHNEQFFGPGTRLTVL.

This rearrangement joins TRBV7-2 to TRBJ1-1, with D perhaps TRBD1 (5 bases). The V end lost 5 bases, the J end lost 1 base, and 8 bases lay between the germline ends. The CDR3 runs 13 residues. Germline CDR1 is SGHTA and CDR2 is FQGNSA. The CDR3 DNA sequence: TGTGCCAGCAGCACCGACAGGAACACTGAAGCTTTCTTT. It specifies CASSTDRNTEAFF.

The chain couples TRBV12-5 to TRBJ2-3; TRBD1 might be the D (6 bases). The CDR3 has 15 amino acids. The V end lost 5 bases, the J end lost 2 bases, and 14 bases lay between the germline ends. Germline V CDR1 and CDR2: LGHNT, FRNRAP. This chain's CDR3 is CASGARQGLTDTQYF. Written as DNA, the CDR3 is TGTGCTAGTGGTGCGCGGCAGGGGCTCACAGATACGCAGTATTTT.

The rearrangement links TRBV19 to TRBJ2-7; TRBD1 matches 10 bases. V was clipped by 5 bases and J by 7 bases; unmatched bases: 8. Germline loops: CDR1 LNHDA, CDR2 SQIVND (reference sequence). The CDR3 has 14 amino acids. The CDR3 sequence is CASSRGGTGVEQYF. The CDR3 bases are TGTGCCAGTAGTCGTGGAGGGACAGGGGTAGAGCAGTACTTC.